This passage covers 21 T cell receptor beta chains from one sample sequenced in a study of breast tumors, draining lymph nodes, adjacent tissues. Using its own MiXCR run on the multiplex PCR reads, TCRdb lists one record per CDR3 protein. The sample records roughly 130,000 distinct CDR3 sequences, roughly 33% being singletons. Samples came from axillary lymph nodes draining the breast cancer. Sequencing input: axillary lymph node tissue. The receptor source for this set is a female donor with breast cancer. Some clones in this sample may be carry-over from other donors' samples.

This sequence joins TRBV30 and TRBJ1-6; 11 positions match TRBD1. The length of the CDR3 is 17 residues. Germline CDR1 GTSNPN, CDR2 SVGIG (reference sequence). Unmatched junction bases numbered 8, after V lost 0 bases and J lost 7 bases. CDR3 sequence (DNA): TGTGCCTGGAGTGTAGGACAGGGGGCAGGGGGCAATTCACCCCTCCACTTT. Encoded protein: CAWSVGQGAGGNSPLHF.

For this clonotype: Given a much more abundant clone one base away, this may be a read error. The V call is TRBV6-2 or TRBV6-3, the J call TRBJ1-5; no definite D call. Deletions cut 3 bases from V and 0 bases from J, with 9 bases between. The germline V gene has CDR1 MNHEY and CDR2 SVGEGT. This CDR3 has 15 amino acids. This CDR3 is CASSYGSRSNQPQHF. DNA of the CDR3: TGTGCCAGCAGTTATGGCAGTCGTAGCAATCAGCCCCAGCATTTT.

The table lists this clonotype with many counts. This chain links TRBV4-1 with TRBJ2-2; D possibly corresponds to TRBD1 (6 bases). The CDR3 length is 15 residues. Trimming took off 3 bases at V and 5 bases at J, with 13 bases between the two ends. The V gene's germline CDR1 is MGHRA and CDR2 YSYEKL. DNA for the CDR3: TGCGCCAGCAGCCAGAGGCTACAGGGAACCGGGGAGCTGTTTTTT. This translates into CASSQRLQGTGELFF.

This clonotype occurred many times. The J gene is TRBJ2-5, the V gene TRBV7-9; 10 nucleotides line up with TRBD1. The CDR3 runs 15 residues. Unmatched junction bases numbered 7, after V lost 4 bases and J lost 5 bases. Germline V CDR1 and CDR2: SEHNR, FQNEAQ (reference sequence). Here the CDR3 reads CASSSRQGARETQYF. In DNA, the CDR3 is TGTGCCAGCAGCTCTAGACAGGGGGCGAGGGAGACCCAGTACTTC. The complete variable domain, with remaining parts taken from reference TRBV7-9 and TRBJ2-5, reads DTGVSQNPRHKITKRGQNVTFRCDPISEHNRLYWYRQTLGQGPEFLTYFQNEAQLEKSRLLSDRFSAERPKGSFSTLEIQRTEQGDSAMYLCASSSRQGARETQYFGPGTRLLVL.

The V call is TRBV9, the J call TRBJ1-6; 12 bases agree with TRBD1. The germline gives CDR1 SGDLS, CDR2 YYNGEE. The CDR3 is 18 amino acids. The V and J ends lost 0 bases and 10 bases, in that order; junction bases with no gene match: 11. The CDR3 DNA reads TGTGCCAGCAGCGTAGATGCGAGGGGGACAGGGGGCGCCTCACCCCTCCACTTT. Encoded protein: CASSVDARGTGGASPLHF.

This clonotype was recorded at least ten times. The genes are TRBV6-6 and TRBJ1-2; D is possibly TRBD1 (6 bases). Trimming took 0 bases from V and 6 from J, leaving 11 bases between them. There are 14 residues in the CDR3. The V gene's germline CDR1 is MNHNY and CDR2 SVGAGI (reference sequence). The DNA of the CDR3 is TGTGCCAGCAGTTACTCAGGGTACAGGGATGGCTACACCTTC. Its protein product is CASSYSGYRDGYTF.

This clonotype was seen only once. The CDR3 end shows no conserved phenylalanine or tryptophan, and so a read error is likely. The limits of the CDR3 on the DNA are not certain, so only TCRdb's listed CDR3 is given. This chain uses TRBV7-2 with TRBJ1-2; the D call of TRBD1 is as the table states it, not checked on the DNA. From its first to its last residue, the CDR3 has 14 amino acids. Per germline, CDR1 SGHTA and CDR2 FQGNSA. The CDR3 sequence is CASSLTGGGYGYIL.

This clonotype was seen at least ten times. J is TRBJ2-1 and V is TRBV24-1, with 10 bases aligning to TRBD1. This CDR3 contains 16 residues. From germline, CDR1 is KGHDR and CDR2 SFDVKD. V lost 0 bases and J lost 9; bases outside the gene matches: 7. The CDR3 nucleotides read TGTGCCACCAGTGATTTGGCCGGGACAGGGGCCGCTGAGCAGTTCTTC. Translation: CATSDLAGTGAAEQFF.

The sample holds many counts of this clonotype. It may be a read error: a sequence one base away is much more abundant. CDR3 in DNA: TGCAGTGCTAGAAGGGACAGCAAAGAGACCCAGTGCTTC. Translated, it gives CSARRDSKETQCF. The chain joins TRBV20-1 to TRBJ2-5, with 7 bases identical to TRBD1. This CDR3 is 13 amino acids long. Germline values: CDR1 DFQATT, CDR2 SNEGSKA (reference sequence).

The chain has TRBV5-8 and TRBJ1-3; TRBD1 agrees at 7 bases. V shed 6 bases and J 5 bases; nucleotides not matched to a gene: 5. CDR1 SGHTS and CDR2 YDEGEE come from the germline V gene. The CDR3 length is 13 residues. The CDR3 here is CASTQTGRNTIYF. CDR3 nucleotides: TGTGCCAGCACCCAGACAGGGAGAAACACCATATATTTT.

The chain couples TRBV20-1 to TRBJ1-3; the match to TRBD1 covers 7 bases. Per germline, CDR1 DFQATT and CDR2 SNEGSKA (reference sequence). The ends lost 6 bases at V and 7 bases at J; junction bases unmatched: 12. The CDR3 loop spans 14 amino acids. The DNA of the CDR3 is TGCAGTGCCTACCGACAGGGTACGGTTAACACCATATATTTT. This translates into CSAYRQGTVNTIYF.

There are many counts of this clonotype. The chain uses TRBV12-3 or TRBV12-4 and TRBJ1-5, with TRBD1 identical over 7 bases. The CDR3 consists of 17 residues. Losses at the gene ends were 1 base for V and 5 bases for J; bases not matched to a gene: 11. The DNA for the CDR3 is TGTGCCAGCAGTTTAGGTGTTGGAGGGACAGCGGATCAGCCCCAGCATTTT. Amino acids: CASSLGVGGTADQPQHF.

This clonotype appeared many times. V usage is TRBV20-1 and J usage is TRBJ1-5; D is uncertain. Trimming removed 5 bases from V and 4 bases from J, with 9 bases in between. This CDR3 is 12 amino acids long. Germline CDR1 reads DFQATT; CDR2 reads SNEGSKA (reference sequence). The CDR3 DNA reads TGCAGTGCTGTCCTGCTTAATCAGCCCCAGCATTTT. Translated, it gives CSAVLLNQPQHF.

Many counts were recorded for this clonotype. The V gene is TRBV2, the J gene TRBJ2-3, with TRBD1 identical over 8 bases. V was pared by 4 bases and J by 3 bases, with 0 bases of the junction left unmatched. Germline lookup yields CDR1 SNHLY and CDR2 FYNNEI. The length of the CDR3 is 13 residues. The CDR3 region has the DNA TGTGCCAGCAGTGGACAGGGGACAGATACGCAGTATTTT. As protein: CASSGQGTDTQYF.

The chain combines TRBV5-1 with TRBJ2-5, with 9 nucleotides matching TRBD2. Germline lookup yields CDR1 SGHRS and CDR2 YFSETQ. Trimming at V came to 4 bases and at J to 5 bases, leaving 18 bases not matched to a gene. This CDR3 has 18 residues. The CDR3, as DNA: TGCGCCAGCAGCCCTGGGCCTTTAGCGGGGGCGGGGGAGGAGACCCAGTACTTC. This gives the protein CASSPGPLAGAGEETQYF.

Comments on this clonotype: The conserved final phenylalanine or tryptophan is absent from the CDR3, which likely points to a read error. The chain links TRBV20-1 to TRBJ1-4; 8 nucleotides align to TRBD1. Germline V lookup: CDR1 DFQATT, CDR2 SNEGSKA (reference sequence). This CDR3 is built from 13 residues. Trimming took 8 bases from V and 3 from J; bases not matched to a gene: 5. This CDR3 reads CSTTGDANEKLFV. The CDR3 nucleotides are TGCAGTACGACAGGGGATGCTAATGAAAAACTGTTTGTT.

About this clonotype itself: The conserved final phenylalanine or tryptophan is absent from the CDR3, which likely points to a read error. The gene calls are TRBV29-1 and TRBJ1-2; 11 positions agree with TRBD1. Trimming removed 6 bases from V and 9 bases from J; junction bases left unmatched: 9. The CDR3 spans 13 residues. Germline loops: CDR1 SQVTM, CDR2 ANQGSEA. The CDR3 bases are TGCAGCGTAACCGGGACAGGGGGGGTTTGCTACACCCTC. Its translation is CSVTGTGGVCYTL.

This clonotype came up many times. The genes are TRBV18 and TRBJ1-3; D ambiguous. The V and J ends lost 1 base and 0 bases respectively, with 10 bases between them. The germline V gene has CDR1 KGHSH and CDR2 LQKENI. CDR3 length: 16 residues. Here the CDR3 reads CASSPRTRSSGNTIYF. The DNA for the CDR3 is TGTGCCAGCTCACCACGGACCCGGAGCTCTGGAAACACCATATATTTT.

With respect to this clonotype: This clone may be a read error of a much larger clone one base away. The conserved phenylalanine or tryptophan normally closing the CDR3 is absent here, so this likely arose from a read error. This chain joins TRBV7-9 and TRBJ2-5; D unresolved. CDR1 is SEHNR and CDR2 is FQNEAQ in the germline V gene (reference sequence). This CDR3 is built from 14 residues. V lost 5 bases and J 0 bases, leaving 10 bases between the germline ends. The CDR3 region is CASSNFLNQETQYL. As DNA, the CDR3 is TGTGCCAGCAGCAATTTCTTAAACCAAGAGACCCAGTACCTC.

In this sample, this clonotype turned up many times. The V and J genes are TRBV12-3 or TRBV12-4 and TRBJ2-1; tentative D call: TRBD2 (5 bases). V was pared by 7 bases and J by 10 bases, with 20 bases between. The CDR3 loop spans 14 amino acids. As DNA, the CDR3 is TGTGCCAGCAAGAACTTAGGGTCCCTAGCCGAGCAGTTCTTC. Translated: CASKNLGSLAEQFF.

Concerning this clonotype: One junction end disagrees with the germline gene, perhaps due to a read error. V and J are TRBV7-7 and TRBJ2-7; maybe TRBD1 (6 bases). Per germline, CDR1 SSHAT and CDR2 FNYEAQ (reference sequence). The CDR3 consists of 12 residues. CDR3 bases: TGTGCTAGCAGCTTTACAGGGACCGAGCAGTACTTC. It is translated as CASSFTGTEQYF.